Shown below are 11 T cell receptor beta chains from a single sample sequenced in a study of T cell responses to AZD1222 COVID-19 vaccine. Generated by immunoSEQ multiplex PCR, the TCRdb table keeps only in-frame clones and is missing some. The table records 150,000 to 200,000 clones, 85% to 90% of them present only once. This specimen was peripheral blood, taken on day 0 of AZD1222 vaccination. These receptors all stem from an adult in good health.

Of note for this clone: An end of the junction differs from the germline gene, which may be a read error. The chain joins TRBV7-8 to TRBJ2-7; D gene uncertain. CDR1 and CDR2 from the germline V gene are SGHVS and FQNEAQ. This CDR3 has 16 residues. CDR3 bases: TGTGCCAGCAGAAACATCCTAATGGACGGCCGCTACCAGCAGTACTTC. Protein sequence: CASRNILMDGRYQQYF.

This clone appeared once. The chain is built from TRBV19 and TRBJ2-5; D is ambiguous. Germline CDR1 reads LNHDA; CDR2 reads SQIVND (reference sequence). V was trimmed by 3 bases and J by 5 bases, leaving 10 bases between them. The length of the CDR3 is 13 residues. Here the CDR3 reads CASSIGRRETQYF. CDR3 coding DNA: TGTGCCAGTAGTATCGGTAGAAGGGAGACCCAGTACTTC. Complete variable domain (other parts from reference TRBV19 and TRBJ2-5): DGGITQSPKYLFRKEGQNVTLSCEQNLNHDAMYWYRQDPGQGLRLIYYSQIVNDFQKGDIAEGYSVSREKKESFPLTVTSAQKNPTAFYLCASSIGRRETQYFGPGTRLLVL.

The rearrangement uses TRBV24-1 and TRBJ2-7, with 7 bases lining up with TRBD2. Trimming took 2 bases from V and 2 from J; bases not matched to a gene: 5. Germline CDR1 and CDR2: KGHDR and SFDVKD. There are 15 residues in the CDR3. The DNA of the CDR3 is TGTGCCACCAGTGATTACCAGCGGGGCCCCTACGAGCAGTACTTC. It is translated as CATSDYQRGPYEQYF.

The chain couples TRBV19 to TRBJ2-3; 7 positions match TRBD1. CDR1 LNHDA and CDR2 SQIVND come from the germline V gene (reference sequence). The CDR3 runs 14 residues. V lost 2 bases, J lost 4 bases, and 3 bases stayed unmatched. CDR3 sequence reads: CASSIITGADTQYF. The CDR3 DNA reads TGTGCCAGTAGTATAATCACAGGGGCAGATACGCAGTATTTT.

This clone was counted once. V gene TRBV6-2 or TRBV6-3 combines with J gene TRBJ2-7; no firm D call. The V gene's germline CDR1 is MNHEY and CDR2 SVGEGT. This CDR3 is 11 amino acids long. V lost 6 bases and J 6 bases, leaving 9 bases between the germline ends. The CDR3 spells CASSQGREQYF. The CDR3 DNA reads as TGTGCCAGCAGCCAAGGACGCGAGCAGTACTTC.

The V call is TRBV7-3, the J call TRBJ1-1; the D is unclear. CDR1 is SGHTA, CDR2 FQGTGA, per germline. V was cut by 2 bases and J by 4 bases, with 8 bases left in between. CDR3 length equals 13 residues. DNA of the CDR3: TGTGCCAGCAGCTTAGTTCATTCCACTGAAGCTTTCTTT. It yields the protein CASSLVHSTEAFF.

The chain carries TRBV7-3 and TRBJ2-3; D may match TRBD1 or TRBD2 (5 bases each). The CDR3 runs 16 residues. The germline CDR1 and CDR2 sequences are SGHTA and FQGTGA. The V and J ends lost 2 bases and 1 base respectively, with 13 bases between them. CDR3 sequence reads: CASSLSRRGGTDTQYF. CDR3 DNA sequence: TGTGCCAGCAGCTTATCTCGTAGGGGAGGCACAGATACGCAGTATTTT.

The chain is built from TRBV3-1 (or the pseudogene TRBV3-2) and TRBJ2-1, with TRBD2 matching over 7 bases. The CDR3 extends over 11 amino acids. Germline V gene data show CDR1 as LGHDT and CDR2 as YNNKEL (reference sequence). With 2 bases clipped from V and 12 bases from J, the junction kept 1 base outside the gene matches. DNA of the CDR3: TGTGCCAGCAGCCAAAGGGAGGGGCAGTTCTTC. Its protein is CASSQREGQFF.

The genes are TRBV7-9 and TRBJ1-5; D gene unclear. Trimming pared 5 bases from V and 0 bases from J, leaving 8 bases between. Germline CDR1 and CDR2: SEHNR and FQNEAQ (reference sequence). This CDR3 comprises 14 residues. The CDR3 loop is CASSMTISNQPQHF. The CDR3 nucleotides read TGTGCCAGCAGCATGACGATTAGCAATCAGCCCCAGCATTTT.

The chain is built from TRBV27 and TRBJ2-2; D remains unclear. Germline-derived CDR1 and CDR2 are MNHEY and SMNVEV (reference sequence). With 7 bases removed from V and 6 bases from J, the gap between germline ends came to 9 bases. CDR3 length equals 12 residues. CDR3 residues: CASKGSPGELFF. The CDR3 DNA reads TGTGCCAGCAAGGGTTCTCCCGGGGAGCTGTTTTTT.

The chain employs TRBV21-1 and TRBJ1-3; the table assigns TRBD1, which was not confirmed against the DNA. TRBV21-1 represents a pseudogene. The length of the CDR3 is 17 residues. The CDR3 loop reads CASSNGTGSPSGNTIYF. For the CDR3, the DNA is TGTGCCAGCAGCAACGGGACAGGGAGTCCCTCTGGAAACACCATATATTTT.